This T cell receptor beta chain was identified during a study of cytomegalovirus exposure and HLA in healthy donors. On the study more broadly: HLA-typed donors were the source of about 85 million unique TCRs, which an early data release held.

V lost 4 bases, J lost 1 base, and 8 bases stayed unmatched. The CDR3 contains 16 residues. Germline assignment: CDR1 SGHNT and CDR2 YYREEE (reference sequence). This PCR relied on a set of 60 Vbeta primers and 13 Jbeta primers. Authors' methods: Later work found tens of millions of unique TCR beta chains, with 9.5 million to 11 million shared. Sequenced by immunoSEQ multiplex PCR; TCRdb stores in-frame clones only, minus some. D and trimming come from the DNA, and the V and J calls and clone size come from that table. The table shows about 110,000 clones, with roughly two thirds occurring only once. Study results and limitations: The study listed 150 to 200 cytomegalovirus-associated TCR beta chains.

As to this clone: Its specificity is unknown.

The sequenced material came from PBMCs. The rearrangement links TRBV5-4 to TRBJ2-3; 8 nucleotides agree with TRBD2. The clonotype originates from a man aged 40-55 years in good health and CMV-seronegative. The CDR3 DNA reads TGTGCCAGCAGCCTTTCCGGCGGGGGGCGCACAGATACGCAGTATTTT. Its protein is CASSLSGGGRTDTQYF.